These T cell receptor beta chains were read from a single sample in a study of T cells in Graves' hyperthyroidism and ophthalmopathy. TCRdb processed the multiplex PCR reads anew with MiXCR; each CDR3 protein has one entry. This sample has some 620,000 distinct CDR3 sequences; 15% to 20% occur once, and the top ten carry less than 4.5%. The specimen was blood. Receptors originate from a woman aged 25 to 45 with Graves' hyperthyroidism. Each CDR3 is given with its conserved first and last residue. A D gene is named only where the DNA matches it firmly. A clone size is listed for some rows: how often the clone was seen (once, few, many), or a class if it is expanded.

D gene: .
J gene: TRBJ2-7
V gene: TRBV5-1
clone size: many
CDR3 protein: CASSLDSPSYEQYF
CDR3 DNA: TGCGCCAGCAGCCTGGACTCTCCTTCGTACGAGCAGTACTTC

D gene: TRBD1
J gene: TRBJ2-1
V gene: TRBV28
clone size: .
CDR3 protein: CASRETGGNEQFF
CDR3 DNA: TGTGCCAGCAGGGAGACAGGGGGCAATGAGCAGTTCTTC

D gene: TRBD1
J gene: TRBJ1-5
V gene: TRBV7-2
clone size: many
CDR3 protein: CASSLYGTGHQPQHF
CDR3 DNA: TGTGCCAGCAGCTTATATGGGACAGGGCATCAGCCCCAGCATTTT

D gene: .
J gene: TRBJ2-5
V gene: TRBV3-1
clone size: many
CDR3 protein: CASSQFSGTETQYF
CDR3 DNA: TGTGCCAGCAGCCAATTTTCCGGGACGGAGACCCAGTACTTC

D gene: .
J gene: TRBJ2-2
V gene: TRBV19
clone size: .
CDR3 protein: CASSPDRSLPTGELFF
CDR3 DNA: TGTGCCAGTAGCCCGGACCGTTCTTTACCCACCGGGGAGCTGTTTTTT

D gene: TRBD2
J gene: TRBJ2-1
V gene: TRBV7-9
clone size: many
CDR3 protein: CASSGTSGHNEQFF
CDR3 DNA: TGTGCCAGCAGCGGGACTAGCGGACACAATGAGCAGTTCTTC

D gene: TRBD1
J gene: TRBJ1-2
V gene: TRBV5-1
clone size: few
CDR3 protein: CASSLDPGQPYGYTF
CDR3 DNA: TGCGCCAGCAGCCTAGACCCGGGACAGCCCTATGGCTACACCTTC

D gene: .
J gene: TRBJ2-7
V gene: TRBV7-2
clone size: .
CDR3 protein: CASSLLLLTGRVNQQYF
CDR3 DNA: TGTGCCAGCAGCTTATTACTTCTTACCGGGAGAGTGAACCAGCAGTACTTC

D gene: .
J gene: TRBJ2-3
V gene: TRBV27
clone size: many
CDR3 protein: CASRGSNTDTQYF
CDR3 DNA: TGTGCCAGCAGGGGTTCGAACACAGATACGCAGTATTTT

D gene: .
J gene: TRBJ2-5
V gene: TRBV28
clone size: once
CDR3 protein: CASSSPWGDQYF
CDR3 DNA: TGTGCCAGCAGTTCCCCGTGGGGTGACCAGTACTTC

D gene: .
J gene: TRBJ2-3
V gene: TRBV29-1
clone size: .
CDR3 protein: CSALGFSDTQYF
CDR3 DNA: TGCAGCGCCCTGGGGTTTTCGGATACGCAGTATTTT

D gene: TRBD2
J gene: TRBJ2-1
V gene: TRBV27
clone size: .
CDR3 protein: CASSTRTSGRTEQFF
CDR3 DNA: TGTGCCAGCAGCACCCGGACTAGCGGGAGGACTGAGCAGTTCTTC

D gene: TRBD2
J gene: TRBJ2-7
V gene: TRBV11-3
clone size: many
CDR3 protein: CASSLTGLAAEQYF
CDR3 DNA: TGTGCCAGCAGCTTAACCGGACTAGCTGCCGAGCAGTACTTC

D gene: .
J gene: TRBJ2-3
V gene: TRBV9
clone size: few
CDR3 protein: CASSPGARAVTDTQYF
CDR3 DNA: TGTGCCAGCAGCCCTGGGGCCAGGGCAGTCACAGATACGCAGTATTTT

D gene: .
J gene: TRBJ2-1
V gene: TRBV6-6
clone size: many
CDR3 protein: CASSYSMRSYNEQFF
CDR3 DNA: TGTGCCAGCAGTTACTCGATGCGCTCCTACAATGAGCAGTTCTTC

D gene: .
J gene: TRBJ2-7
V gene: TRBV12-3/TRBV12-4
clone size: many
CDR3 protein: CASSFRAGTAFEQYF
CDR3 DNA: TGTGCCAGCAGTTTCAGGGCGGGAACGGCGTTCGAGCAGTACTTC

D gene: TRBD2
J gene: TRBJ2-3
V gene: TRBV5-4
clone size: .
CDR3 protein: CASTVAGHTDTQYF
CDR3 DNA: TGTGCCAGCACCGTAGCGGGGCACACAGATACGCAGTATTTT

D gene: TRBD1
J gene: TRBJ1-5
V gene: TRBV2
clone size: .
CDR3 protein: CASSDDEGASQPQHF
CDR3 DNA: TGTGCCAGCAGTGACGACGAGGGGGCTAGTCAGCCCCAGCATTTT

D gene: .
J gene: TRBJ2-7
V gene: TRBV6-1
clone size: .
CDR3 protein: CASSFNFIGYEQYF
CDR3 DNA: TGTGCCAGCAGTTTCAACTTCATTGGCTACGAGCAGTACTTC

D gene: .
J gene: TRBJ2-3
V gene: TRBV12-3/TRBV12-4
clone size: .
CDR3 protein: CASDGGSDTQYF
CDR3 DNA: TGTGCCAGCGACGGGGGCTCAGATACGCAGTATTTT

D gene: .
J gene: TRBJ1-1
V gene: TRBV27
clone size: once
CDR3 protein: CASSLSWGTDAFF
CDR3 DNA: TGTGCCAGCAGTTTATCTTGGGGGACTGACGCTTTCTTT

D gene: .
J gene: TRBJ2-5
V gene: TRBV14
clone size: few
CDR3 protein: CASSHTRTPGWETQYF
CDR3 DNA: TGTGCCAGCAGCCATACCAGGACGCCCGGATGGGAGACCCAGTACTTC

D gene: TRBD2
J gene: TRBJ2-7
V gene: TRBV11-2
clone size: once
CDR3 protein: CASSAPLAGGHTDAQYF
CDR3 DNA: TGTGCCAGCAGCGCACCACTAGCGGGAGGTCACACAGATGCGCAGTACTTC

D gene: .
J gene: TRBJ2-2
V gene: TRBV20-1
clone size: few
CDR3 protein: CSASAPAGLNTGELFF
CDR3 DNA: TGCAGTGCTAGTGCCCCGGCAGGGCTTAACACCGGGGAGCTGTTTTTT

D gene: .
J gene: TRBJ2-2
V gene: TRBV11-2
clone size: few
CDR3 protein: CASSFLVGGSGELFF
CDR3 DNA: TGTGCCAGCAGCTTTTTAGTAGGGGGATCCGGGGAGCTGTTTTTT

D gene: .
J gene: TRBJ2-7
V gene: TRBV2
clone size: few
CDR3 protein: CASSDWATSYEQYF
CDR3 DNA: TGTGCCAGCAGTGATTGGGCCACAAGCTACGAGCAGTACTTC

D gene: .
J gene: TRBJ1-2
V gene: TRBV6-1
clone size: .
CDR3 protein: CASSVNDYGYTF
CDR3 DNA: TGTGCCAGCAGTGTGAACGACTATGGCTACACCTTC

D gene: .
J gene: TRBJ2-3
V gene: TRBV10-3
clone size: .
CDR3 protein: CAISGVQGADTQYF
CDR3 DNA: TGTGCCATCAGTGGAGTTCAGGGTGCAGATACGCAGTATTTT

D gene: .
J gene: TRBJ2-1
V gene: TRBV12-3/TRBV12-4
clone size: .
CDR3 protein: CASSLVALSYNEQFF
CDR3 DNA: TGTGCCAGCAGTTTAGTAGCTCTCTCCTACAATGAGCAGTTCTTC

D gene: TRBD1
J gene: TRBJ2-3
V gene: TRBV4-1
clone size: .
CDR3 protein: CASSQAPGGYTDTQYF
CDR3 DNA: TGCGCCAGCAGCCAGGCCCCAGGGGGCTATACAGATACGCAGTATTTT

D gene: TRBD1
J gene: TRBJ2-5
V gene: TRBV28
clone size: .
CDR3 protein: CASSQDRGRRETQYF
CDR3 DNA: TGTGCCAGCAGCCAAGACAGGGGGCGAAGGGAGACCCAGTACTTC

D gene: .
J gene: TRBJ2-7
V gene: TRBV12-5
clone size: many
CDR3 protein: CASGLRPGYEQYF
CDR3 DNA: TGTGCTAGTGGTTTGCGTCCGGGATACGAGCAGTACTTC

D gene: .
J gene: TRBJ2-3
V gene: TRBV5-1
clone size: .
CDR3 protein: CASSSLDGADTQYF
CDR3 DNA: TGCGCCAGCAGCTCCCTCGACGGGGCAGATACGCAGTATTTT

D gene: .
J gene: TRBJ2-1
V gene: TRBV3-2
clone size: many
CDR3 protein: CASSPPGSFNEQFF
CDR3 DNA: TGTGCCAGCAGCCCTCCGGGAAGCTTCAATGAGCAGTTCTTC

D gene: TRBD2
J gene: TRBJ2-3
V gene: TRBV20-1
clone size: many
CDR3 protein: CSAAQLAGGTDTQYF
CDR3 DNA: TGCAGTGCTGCTCAACTAGCGGGGGGCACAGATACGCAGTATTTT

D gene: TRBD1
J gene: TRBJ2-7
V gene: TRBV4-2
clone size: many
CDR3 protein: CASSQERGQGAYEQYF
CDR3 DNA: TGTGCCAGCAGCCAAGAAAGGGGACAGGGGGCCTACGAGCAGTACTTC

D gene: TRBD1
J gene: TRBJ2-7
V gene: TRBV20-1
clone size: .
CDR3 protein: CSARDRDRASYEQYF
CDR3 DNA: TGCAGTGCTCGAGACCGGGACAGGGCATCCTACGAGCAGTACTTC

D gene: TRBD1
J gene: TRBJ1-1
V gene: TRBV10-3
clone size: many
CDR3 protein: CAISDFGTDEAFF
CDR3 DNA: TGTGCCATCAGTGATTTTGGGACAGATGAAGCTTTCTTT

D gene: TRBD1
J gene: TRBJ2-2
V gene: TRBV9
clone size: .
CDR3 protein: CASSGRQGGPMNTGELFF
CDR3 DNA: TGTGCCAGCAGCGGTCGACAGGGCGGGCCGATGAACACCGGGGAGCTGTTTTTT

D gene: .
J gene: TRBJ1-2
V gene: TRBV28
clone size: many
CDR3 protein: CASSSSPTGAYGYTF
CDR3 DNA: TGTGCCAGCAGTTCAAGCCCGACAGGCGCCTATGGCTACACCTTC

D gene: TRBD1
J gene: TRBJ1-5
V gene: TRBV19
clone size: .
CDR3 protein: CASSEGQGLGQPQHF
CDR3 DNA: TGTGCCAGTAGCGAGGGACAGGGTTTGGGGCAGCCCCAGCATTTT

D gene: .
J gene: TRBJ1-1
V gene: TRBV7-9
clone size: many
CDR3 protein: CASSSTLENTEAFF
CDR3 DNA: TGTGCCAGCAGCTCGACTCTGGAAAACACTGAAGCTTTCTTT

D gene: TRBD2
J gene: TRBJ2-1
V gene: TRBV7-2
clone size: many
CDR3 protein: CASSLGKLAGNNEQFF
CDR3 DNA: TGTGCCAGCAGCTTAGGAAAACTAGCGGGAAACAATGAGCAGTTCTTC

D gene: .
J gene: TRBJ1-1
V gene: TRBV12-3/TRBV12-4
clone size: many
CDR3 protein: CASTIRGDTEAFF
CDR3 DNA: TGTGCCAGCACCATTAGGGGGGACACTGAAGCTTTCTTT

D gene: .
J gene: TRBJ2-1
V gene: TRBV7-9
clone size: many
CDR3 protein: CASSWRRALGNNEQFF
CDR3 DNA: TGTGCCAGCAGCTGGAGGAGGGCCCTGGGTAACAATGAGCAGTTCTTC

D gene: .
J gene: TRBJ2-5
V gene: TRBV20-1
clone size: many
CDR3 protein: CSARGATETQYF
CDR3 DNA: TGCAGTGCTAGAGGGGCGACGGAGACCCAGTACTTC